This is a list of T cell receptor beta chains from one sample in a study of T cell responses to AZD1222 COVID-19 vaccine. Method: immunoSEQ multiplex PCR; TCRdb's copy keeps in-frame clones and lacks some. The table shows more than 110,000 clones, with 92% occurring only once. The sequencing here drew on peripheral blood, taken on day 0 of AZD1222 vaccination. The origin of the receptors is an adult in good health. CDR3s include the opening cysteine and the closing phenylalanine or tryptophan. A D gene is named only where the DNA matches it firmly. Expanded clones are given a class, and other clones once, few, many or no size at all.

v_gene	d_gene	abundance	j_gene	CDR3nt	CDR3aa
TRBV6-5	.	.	TRBJ1-1	TGTGCCAGCAGTATGGGCGTCATCAACACTGAAGCTTTCTTT	CASSMGVINTEAFF
TRBV29-1	.	.	TRBJ1-2	TGCAGCGTTAGATTACAGGGAGCGGATGGCTACACCTTC	CSVRLQGADGYTF
TRBV7-3	.	.	TRBJ2-1	TGTGCCAGCAGCCCTCTTACAGCCAATGAGCAGTTCTTC	CASSPLTANEQFF
TRBV20-1	.	.	TRBJ1-2	TGCAGTGCTCCGGGACGGAGCTACACCTTC	CSAPGRSYTF
TRBV28	.	.	TRBJ1-5	TGTGCCAGCAGTCCCTTTTTTCGTAGCAATCAGCCCCAGCATTTT	CASSPFFRSNQPQHF
TRBV9	TRBD2	.	TRBJ2-2	TGTGCCAGCCACCGCGGGGGACCCGGGGAGCTGTTTTTT	CASHRGGPGELFF
TRBV10-3	.	.	TRBJ2-1	TGTGCCATCAGTGACGGACAGGGAGGGTACAATGAGCAGTTCTTC	CAISDGQGGYNEQFF
TRBV6-5	.	.	TRBJ2-3	TGTGCCAGCAGTTACTCGAGTCTAGCTTTAGGAGATACGCAGTATTTT	CASSYSSLALGDTQYF
TRBV27	TRBD1	.	TRBJ2-2	TGTGCCAGCAGATCACAGGGGACCGGGGAGCTGTTTTTT	CASRSQGTGELFF
TRBV7-8	.	.	TRBJ2-3	TGTGCCAGCAGCTTAGATTCAGCGACAGATACGCAGTATTTT	CASSLDSATDTQYF
TRBV5-1	TRBD1	.	TRBJ1-4	TGCGCCAGCAGACGCGGACAGGGCGCAACTAATGAAAAACTGTTTTTT	CASRRGQGATNEKLFF
TRBV5-5	.	.	TRBJ2-5	TGTGCCAGCAGCTTGGTTGGTCAGGGGATGGAGACCCAGTACTTC	CASSLVGQGMETQYF
TRBV12-3/TRBV12-4	TRBD1	.	TRBJ1-1	TGTGCCAGCAGTAGACAGGGAATGGCTGAAGCTTTCTTT	CASSRQGMAEAFF
TRBV5-1	TRBD1	.	TRBJ2-7	TGCGCCAGCAGCTTGCAAACAGGGGCTTCCTACGAGCAGTACTTC	CASSLQTGASYEQYF
TRBV10-2	.	.	TRBJ2-1	TGCGCCAGCAGTGGGAGTAGCGTCGGCAATGAGCAGTTCTTC	CASSGSSVGNEQFF
TRBV6-5	.	.	TRBJ1-3	TGTGCCAGCAGGTTATTGGACAGCTATGGAAACACCATATATTTT	CASRLLDSYGNTIYF
TRBV5-3	TRBD1	.	TRBJ2-3	TGTGCCAGAAGCCAACAGGGGCCAGATACGCAGTATTTT	CARSQQGPDTQYF
TRBV19	.	.	TRBJ1-1	TGTGCCAGTACCGACAGTGGGAAAATGAACACTGAAGCTTTCTTT	CASTDSGKMNTEAFF
TRBV25-1	.	.	TRBJ2-1	TGTGCCAGCAGTGGGGGCTCCTACAATGAGCAGTTCTTC	CASSGGSYNEQFF
TRBV10-1	TRBD2	.	TRBJ2-3	TGCGCCAGCAGTGGGGTCCGAGCGGGAGGGCCTGGAGGAGATACGCAGTATTTT	CASSGVRAGGPGGDTQYF
TRBV4-3	.	.	TRBJ2-7	TGCGCCAGCAGCCGCACACACGGAGGGGACTACGAGCAGTACTTC	CASSRTHGGDYEQYF
TRBV6-5	.	.	TRBJ2-3	TGTGCCAGCAGAGACTCTGGGGGCGAAGCAGATACGCAGTATTTT	CASRDSGGEADTQYF
TRBV9	TRBD1	.	TRBJ2-2	TGTGCCAGCACCCCACGACAGGGGGTTGGCGGGGAGCTGTTTTTT	CASTPRQGVGGELFF
TRBV5-4	TRBD2	.	TRBJ2-3	TGTGCCAGCAGCTTGGTTCAGCGGGAGGCAGATACGCAGTATTTT	CASSLVQREADTQYF
TRBV3-1/TRBV3-2	.	.	TRBJ2-7	TGTGCCAGCAGCCACTCCGTGCCTCCCTACGAGCAGTACTTC	CASSHSVPPYEQYF
TRBV27	TRBD2	few	TRBJ2-1	TGTGCCAGCAGTTACCTAGCGGGAATCAATGAGCAGTTCTTC	CASSYLAGINEQFF
TRBV7-8	.	.	TRBJ2-1	TGTGCCAGCAGCTTAAAATCTCAGGAGTATGCCTACAATGAGCAGTTCTTC	CASSLKSQEYAYNEQFF
TRBV9	TRBD1	.	TRBJ1-3	TGTGCCAGCAGCGTAGGGGACAGGGGCTCTTGGGGAAACACCATATATTTT	CASSVGDRGSWGNTIYF
TRBV5-1	.	few	TRBJ1-2	TGCGCCAGCAGCTTGGGGACAGACGTTCCGTACTATGGCTACACCTTC	CASSLGTDVPYYGYTF
TRBV19	.	.	TRBJ2-7	TGTGCCAGTAGTCTCGGACAGATTTCGAGCCTCTACGAGCAGTACTTC	CASSLGQISSLYEQYF
TRBV5-1	.	once	TRBJ1-3	TGCGCCAGCAGCTTTGCCGGGTTTAACCCAGACACCATATATTTT	CASSFAGFNPDTIYF
TRBV19	.	.	TRBJ2-5	TGTGCCAGTAGTATAGAGGAGACCCAGTACTTC	CASSIEETQYF
TRBV7-2	.	.	TRBJ1-2	TGTGCCAGCAGCCCGCTTATTCCTAACTATGGCTACACCTTC	CASSPLIPNYGYTF
TRBV28	.	.	TRBJ1-3	TGTGCCAGCAGTTTGGCAGGGGATTCTGGAAACACCATATATTTT	CASSLAGDSGNTIYF
TRBV30	.	.	TRBJ2-7	TGTGCCTGGAGTGTCGACTCCTACGAGCAGTACTTC	CAWSVDSYEQYF
TRBV5-6	TRBD1	.	TRBJ1-2	TGTGCCAGCAGCCAAGTAGATTTCGGGACAGGCTTCGGCTACACCTTC	CASSQVDFGTGFGYTF
TRBV4-1	TRBD1	.	TRBJ1-5	TGCGCCAGCAGCCACTCGACAGGGGGCTCGCGACAGCCCCAGCATTTT	CASSHSTGGSRQPQHF
TRBV10-3	.	.	TRBJ1-2	TGTGCCATCAGTGAGAGAACAGATTTTAACTATGGCTACACCTTC	CAISERTDFNYGYTF
TRBV6-2/TRBV6-3	TRBD2	.	TRBJ2-3	TGTGCCAGCAGTTCCATAGCGGGAGGAACAGATACGCAGTATTTT	CASSSIAGGTDTQYF
TRBV5-1	TRBD1	.	TRBJ1-2	TGCGCCAGCAGCATACCCGGGACAGGAAGAATCGGGGGCTACACCTTC	CASSIPGTGRIGGYTF
TRBV24-1	TRBD2	.	TRBJ2-7	TGTGCCACCAGTGATCCAGCGGGAGGCGTCGAGCAGTACTTC	CATSDPAGGVEQYF
TRBV6-2/TRBV6-3	.	.	TRBJ2-7	TGTGCCAGCAGTTACACCGGGGACCTCTCCTACGAGCAGTACTTC	CASSYTGDLSYEQYF
TRBV25-1	.	.	TRBJ2-2	TGTGCCAGCACAGGGGATTGGGAGCTGTTTTTT	CASTGDWELFF
TRBV7-9	.	.	TRBJ2-5	TGTGCCAGCAGCTTAGCGCCTAGCGTCCGTCAAGAGACCCAGTACTTC	CASSLAPSVRQETQYF
TRBV13	.	once	TRBJ2-1	TGTGCCAGCAGCCATGCCAAAACCGGGACCCTCTCCTACAATGAGCAGTTCTTC	CASSHAKTGTLSYNEQFF
TRBV12-3/TRBV12-4	.	.	TRBJ2-3	TGTGCCAGCAGTTTAGGCAGCACAGATACGCAGTATTTT	CASSLGSTDTQYF
TRBV2	TRBD1	once	TRBJ1-6	TGTGCCAGCAGTGTGGGCGGCAGGGGGTCTTCACCCCTCCACTTT	CASSVGGRGSSPLHF
TRBV7-9	TRBD2	.	TRBJ2-2	TGTGCCAGCAGCCGACTAGCGGGATCGAACACCGGGGAGCTGTTTTTT	CASSRLAGSNTGELFF
TRBV24-1	TRBD2	.	TRBJ2-3	TGTGCCACCAGTGACCCGAGCGGGACGGCAGATACGCAGTATTTT	CATSDPSGTADTQYF
TRBV6-1	.	.	TRBJ2-7	TGTGCCAGCAGTGAGCACGGGGCCGGGTACGAGCAGTACTTC	CASSEHGAGYEQYF
TRBV11-2	.	once	TRBJ2-4	TGTGCCAGCAGCTTAGTTCTACTTGGTGAAGGGCCTCAGTACTTC	CASSLVLLGEGPQYF
TRBV25-1	.	few	TRBJ2-3	TGTGCCAGCGCCCAAGATACGCAGTATTTT	CASAQDTQYF
TRBV5-1	.	.	TRBJ2-5	TGCGCCAGCAGCTTGTCGGTGGGTGCGCAAGAGACCCAGTACTTC	CASSLSVGAQETQYF